One sample yielded the 14 T cell receptor beta chains listed below, sequenced in a study of metastatic and nonmetastatic thyroid tumors. No treatment of any kind had been given to any patient before thyroid surgery. TCRdb reanalyzed the PCR reads via MiXCR. Here the sample spans roughly 46,000 clones, roughly a quarter being singletons. Material for sequencing was blood. These receptor sequences come from a male donor with papillary thyroid cancer or a benign thyroid nodule (not recorded which). Some clones in this sample may be carry-over from other donors' samples.

This clone was counted once. Since a much larger clone is just one base distant, this may be a read error. This chain connects TRBV20-1 to TRBJ2-7; TRBD2 aligns across 9 bases. The germline CDR1 and CDR2 sequences are DFQATT and SNEGSKA (reference sequence). This CDR3 has 14 amino acids. For the CDR3, the DNA is TGCAGTTCTAGACGACCAGCGGGAGGCGGAGAGCAGTACTTC. It encodes CSSRRPAGGGEQYF.

The sample holds many counts of this clone. This CDR3 is CASTPKGGAYNEQFF. The DNA of the CDR3 is TGTGCCAGTACCCCCAAAGGGGGCGCCTACAATGAGCAGTTCTTC. The rearrangement links TRBV19 to TRBJ2-1; 7 nucleotides line up with TRBD1. The length of the CDR3 is 15 residues. Per the germline V gene, CDR1 is LNHDA and CDR2 is SQIVND (reference sequence). The V gene end was trimmed by 7 bases and the J gene end by 2 bases; junction bases not matched to a gene: 8.

By frequency in the sample, this clone is medium-sized. This chain uses TRBV30 with TRBJ1-5; tentatively, D is TRBD1 (6 bases). The V gene's germline CDR1 is GTSNPN and CDR2 SVGIG (reference sequence). Trimming pared 4 bases from V and 4 bases from J, leaving 14 bases between. The CDR3 is 14 amino acids. This chain's CDR3 is CAWTAQGTNQPQHF. Here the CDR3 DNA reads TGTGCCTGGACCGCTCAGGGGACAAATCAGCCCCAGCATTTT. Together with reference TRBV30 and TRBJ1-5, the CDR3 gives the full variable domain: SQTIHQWPATLVQPVGSPLSLECTVEGTSNPNLYWYRQAAGRGLQLLFYSVGIGQISSEVPQNLSASRPQDRQFILSSKKLLLSDSGFYLCAWTAQGTNQPQHFGDGTRLSIL.

The chain employs TRBV4-1 and TRBJ2-3; D is perhaps TRBD2 (5 bases). Trimming shortened V by 2 bases and J by 0 bases, and 9 bases separated the two germline ends. The CDR3 spans 15 residues. Per germline, CDR1 MGHRA and CDR2 YSYEKL. The CDR3 loop reads CASSQQEASTDTQYF. CDR3 bases: TGCGCCAGCAGCCAACAGGAGGCTAGCACAGATACGCAGTATTTT.

This clone appeared many times. The chain is built from TRBV6-4 and TRBJ2-3, with 13 bases fitting TRBD2. The CDR3 is made up of 17 amino acids. Germline V gives CDR1 MRHNA, CDR2 SNTAGT. J was trimmed by 6 bases and V by 0 bases; bases with no gene match: 6. CDR3 sequence reads: CASSDSGLAGDTDTQYF. CDR3 sequence (DNA): TGTGCCAGCAGTGACTCTGGACTAGCGGGAGATACCGATACGCAGTATTTT.

This clone is labeled medium-sized (0.01 to 0.1%). V gene TRBV19 combines with J gene TRBJ2-1; 10 nucleotides agree with TRBD2. This CDR3 is built from 17 residues. From germline, CDR1 is LNHDA and CDR2 SQIVND (reference sequence). V shed 0 bases and J 4 bases; nucleotides not matched to a gene: 6. CDR3 residues: CASSIDRAAGGYNEQFF. The CDR3 DNA reads as TGTGCCAGTAGTATAGATCGTGCAGCGGGAGGGTACAATGAGCAGTTCTTC.

This clone showed up many times. The chain uses TRBV20-1 and TRBJ2-3, with no clear D. Germline values: CDR1 DFQATT, CDR2 SNEGSKA (reference sequence). The CDR3 has 14 amino acids. Trimming removed 5 bases from V and 1 base from J, with 13 bases in between. In DNA form, the CDR3 reads TGCAGTGCTTCTTTACGCCAGGGCACAGATACGCAGTATTTT. Its translation is CSASLRQGTDTQYF.

The sample holds a few counts of this clone. The chain combines TRBV28 with TRBJ2-3; D is ambiguous. The V gene's germline CDR1 is MDHEN and CDR2 SYDVKM. The CDR3 is 12 residues long. Trimming removed 4 bases at V and 4 bases at J, with 6 bases between. CDR3 nucleotide sequence: TGTGCCAGCAGTTCTCCCCCAGATACGCAGTATTTT. It encodes CASSSPPDTQYF.

The CDR3 sequence is CATSDSRFTSNTGELFF. The CDR3, as DNA: TGTGCCACCAGTGATTCCCGGTTCACCTCAAACACCGGGGAGCTGTTTTTT. J is TRBJ2-2 and V is TRBV24-1; no definite D call. The CDR3 loop spans 17 amino acids. Germline V gene lookup returns CDR1 KGHDR and CDR2 SFDVKD. V was pared by 2 bases and J by 2 bases, with 14 bases between.

This clone has at least ten counts. The chain combines TRBV14 with TRBJ1-1, with D maybe TRBD1 (5 bases). CDR1 and CDR2 (germline): SGHDN, FVKESK. V lost 1 base and J 9 bases, leaving 12 bases between the germline ends. This CDR3 contains 13 residues. CDR3 sequence: CASSQGTRTQAFF. DNA of the CDR3: TGTGCCAGCAGCCAAGGGACACGAACTCAAGCTTTCTTT.

In the case of this clone: Germline is not matched at one junction end, which may reflect a read error. The chain employs TRBV18 and TRBJ2-1; D gene unclear. CDR3 length: 15 amino acids. Germline V gene lookup returns CDR1 KGHSH and CDR2 LQKENI. CDR3 in amino acids: CAGSPAGSDYNEQFF. Written as DNA, the CDR3 is TGTGCCGGCTCACCAGCTGGCTCAGACTACAATGAGCAGTTCTTC.

In nucleotides, the CDR3 is TGTGCCAGCAGTGATCGGGGATCTGAAGCTTTCTTT. This sequence encodes CASSDRGSEAFF. The chain is built from TRBV6-1 and TRBJ1-1; D remains unclear. CDR1 and CDR2 (germline): MNHNS, SASEGT. Trimming took 3 bases from V and 6 from J, leaving 8 bases between them. The CDR3 covers 12 residues.

This clone showed up many times. This sequence joins TRBV11-1 and TRBJ2-1; D gene unclear. The V gene lost 5 bases and the J gene lost 4 bases, with 12 bases spanning the gap. Germline loops: CDR1 SGHAT, CDR2 FQDESV (reference sequence). CDR3 length: 14 residues. CDR3 DNA sequence: TGTGCCAGCAGCGCACGTGACAAGTACAATGAGCAGTTCTTC. Translating gives CASSARDKYNEQFF.

This clone was detected only a few times. The rearrangement joins TRBV7-8 to TRBJ2-7; tentatively, D is TRBD1 or TRBD2 (5 bases each). Germline CDR1 reads SGHVS; CDR2 reads FQNEAQ. V lost 5 bases and J 5 bases, leaving 22 bases between the germline ends. The CDR3 runs to 16 residues. The CDR3 region is CASSPGVDRARHEQYF. Here the CDR3 DNA reads TGTGCCAGCAGCCCCGGGGTTGACAGAGCGCGGCACGAGCAGTACTTC.